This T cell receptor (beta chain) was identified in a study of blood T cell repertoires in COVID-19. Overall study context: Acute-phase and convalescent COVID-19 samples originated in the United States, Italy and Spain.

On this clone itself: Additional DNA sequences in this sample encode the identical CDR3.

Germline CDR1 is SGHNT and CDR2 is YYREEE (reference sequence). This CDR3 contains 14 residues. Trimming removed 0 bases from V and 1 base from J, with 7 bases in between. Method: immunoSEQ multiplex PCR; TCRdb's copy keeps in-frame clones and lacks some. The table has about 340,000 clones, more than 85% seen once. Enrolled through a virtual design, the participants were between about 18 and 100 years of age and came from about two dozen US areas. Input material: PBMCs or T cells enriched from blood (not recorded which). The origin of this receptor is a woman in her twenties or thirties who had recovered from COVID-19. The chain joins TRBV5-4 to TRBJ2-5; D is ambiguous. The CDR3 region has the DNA TGTGCCAGCAGCTTGGGACTTGCCCAAGAGACCCAGTACTTC. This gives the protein CASSLGLAQETQYF.